A selection of T cell receptor beta chains follows, all from one sample in a study of blood T cell repertoires in COVID-19. Measured with immunoSEQ multiplex PCR; TCRdb has only the in-frame clones, and not every one. The sample gives 200,000 to 300,000 clones, under 85% of which show up once; roughly 5.5% is in the top ten. Sequenced sample: peripheral blood. These receptor sequences come from a human donor in a cohort sampled during active COVID-19. Both conserved end residues are part of each CDR3. Fields, in order: J gene, V gene, D gene, clone size, CDR3 DNA, CDR3 protein. The D gene is left open where the match is weak. Not every row has a clone size; where given, it reads once, few, many or a size class.

>TRBJ1-1|TRBV28|.|.
TGTGCCAGCAGCCCCTTCGAAGGGGTGAACACTGAAGCTTTCTTT
CASSPFEGVNTEAFF
>TRBJ2-1|TRBV6-1|TRBD1|once
TGTGCCAGCAGTGACGGACAGGGGTTTTTAGGTAATGAGCAGTTCTTC
CASSDGQGFLGNEQFF
>TRBJ2-1|TRBV18|TRBD2|.
TGTGCCAGCTCACCACCAACGGGACTAGCGGAATCACAGTTCTTC
CASSPPTGLAESQFF
>TRBJ1-5|TRBV27|.|.
TGTGCCAGCAGTTTATCCGGGAAGGGTCAGCCCCAGCATTTT
CASSLSGKGQPQHF
>TRBJ1-1|TRBV5-5|TRBD1|.
TGTGCCAGCAGCTCCACTGGACAGGGGAACACTGAAGCTTTCTTT
CASSSTGQGNTEAFF
>TRBJ2-5|TRBV6-5|.|.
TGTGCCAGCAGGGACAGAGGCTGGGAGACCCAGTACTTC
CASRDRGWETQYF
>TRBJ2-1|TRBV24-1|TRBD2|.
TGTGCCACCAGTGATCCTGAAGCGGGAGCGGAAGAGCAGTTCTTC
CATSDPEAGAEEQFF
>TRBJ2-7|TRBV6-5|.|.
TGTGCCAGCACCGACAGAGCCTACGAGCAGTACTTC
CASTDRAYEQYF
>TRBJ1-6|TRBV5-1|.|.
TGCGCCAGCAGCTTGGAGAGGCAAATCTATAATTCACCCCTCCACTTT
CASSLERQIYNSPLHF
>TRBJ2-3|TRBV19|TRBD2|.
TGTGCCAGTACCCCGGGACTAGCGGGGGGGCATCAAGCAGATACGCAGTATTTT
CASTPGLAGGHQADTQYF
>TRBJ2-7|TRBV5-8|TRBD2|.
TGTGCCAGCAGCTTGAGGCTAGCGGGGTCCTACGAGCAGTACTTC
CASSLRLAGSYEQYF
>TRBJ2-7|TRBV7-7|TRBD1|.
TGTGCTAGCAGCGCCGACAGGGGGCACGAGCAGTACTTC
CASSADRGHEQYF
>TRBJ1-2|TRBV21-1|.|.
TGTGCCAGCAGCAAAGCGGGAGGAACCTTC
CASSKAGGTF
>TRBJ1-1|TRBV10-3|.|.
TGTGCCAGCTCAATTCAGGACACTGAAGCTTTCTTT
CASSIQDTEAFF
>TRBJ2-3|TRBV7-2|TRBD2|.
TGTGCCAGCAGCTTAGGGGGTAGCGGGAACACAGATACGCAGTATTTT
CASSLGGSGNTDTQYF
>TRBJ2-6|TRBV11-1|TRBD1|.
TGTGCCAGTGGACAGGGTATTTCTGGGGCCAACGTCCTGACTTTC
CASGQGISGANVLTF
>TRBJ2-7|TRBV19|.|.
TGTGCCAGTAGTATCGCAGGGGCCTCCTACGAGCAGTACTTC
CASSIAGASYEQYF
>TRBJ2-1|TRBV6-1|.|.
TGTGCCAGCAGTGAAAGAAGGCAGCCTAGTGAGCAGTTCTTC
CASSERRQPSEQFF
>TRBJ2-1|TRBV28|TRBD2|.
TGTGCCAGCAGCCTAGCGGGAGTGAGCAATGAGCAGTTCTTC
CASSLAGVSNEQFF
>TRBJ2-5|TRBV5-1|.|.
TGCGCCAGCAGCTTGGGCGTGAGGTCGACCCAGTACTTC
CASSLGVRSTQYF
>TRBJ2-5|TRBV18|TRBD2|few
TGTGCCAGCTCACCACCCAGCGGGGGGGTCGGAGAGACCCAGTACTTC
CASSPPSGGVGETQYF
>TRBJ2-7|TRBV6-1|.|once
TGTGCCAGCAGTTCCCCCTCCCCAGGGACCTACGAGCAGTACTTC
CASSSPSPGTYEQYF
>TRBJ2-3|TRBV29-1|TRBD1|.
TGCAGCGTACGGACAGGGCCAGATACGCAGTATTTT
CSVRTGPDTQYF
>TRBJ2-5|TRBV11-2|TRBD2|.
TGTGCCAGCAGCTTAGTCTCGGGGGGGATAGAGACCCAGTACTTC
CASSLVSGGIETQYF
>TRBJ2-3|TRBV3-1/TRBV3-2|TRBD2|.
TGTGCCAGCAGCCTGGGACTAGCGGGGGGAGATACGCAGTATTTT
CASSLGLAGGDTQYF
>TRBJ2-7|TRBV7-6|.|.
TGTGCCAGCAGCTCCCGGACCCCAGGACTGGTTCACTACGAGCAGTACTTC
CASSSRTPGLVHYEQYF
>TRBJ1-4|TRBV6-1|.|.
TGTGCCAGCAGTGAAGCGGGCAGTAATGAAAAACTGTTTTTT
CASSEAGSNEKLFF
>TRBJ2-1|TRBV5-1|.|many
TGCGCCAGCCGGGACTGGTCCTTTGATGAGCAGTTCTTC
CASRDWSFDEQFF
>TRBJ1-5|TRBV7-9|.|.
TGTGCCAGCAGCTTAGGACAGTTCAATCAGCCCCAGCATTTT
CASSLGQFNQPQHF
>TRBJ2-2|TRBV9|.|.
TGTGCCAGCAGCCGCGGAGGGGAGCTGTTTTTT
CASSRGGELFF
>TRBJ2-7|TRBV5-1|TRBD1|.
TGCGCCAGCAGCTCTACTGGGACAGGGAAGGATAACGAGCAGTACTTC
CASSSTGTGKDNEQYF
>TRBJ1-5|TRBV29-1|.|.
TGCAGCGTTGATTGGGGGGGCGGGCAGCCCCAGCATTTT
CSVDWGGGQPQHF
>TRBJ2-7|TRBV3-1/TRBV3-2|TRBD2|.
TGTGCCAGCAGTCAGACTAGCGGAGGGGACGAGCAGTACTTC
CASSQTSGGDEQYF
>TRBJ2-7|TRBV2|.|.
TGTGCCAGCAGCGCCGGGACTCGGTATTTGAAGCAGTACTTC
CASSAGTRYLKQYF
>TRBJ1-6|TRBV30|TRBD1|few
TGTGCCTGGAGTAGGGACAGGGTTGACTATAATTCACCCCTCCACTTT
CAWSRDRVDYNSPLHF
>TRBJ2-7|TRBV3-1/TRBV3-2|.|.
TGTGCCAGCAGCCAAGACCCCATTGGAGACTACGAGCAGTACTTC
CASSQDPIGDYEQYF
>TRBJ1-1|TRBV7-9|.|.
TGTGCCAGCAGCCTACAGGTGAACACTGAAGCTTTCTTT
CASSLQVNTEAFF
>TRBJ1-1|TRBV27|.|.
TGTGCCAGCAGTTCGTCTAGTGGGACTTTCAACACTGAAGCTTTCTTT
CASSSSSGTFNTEAFF